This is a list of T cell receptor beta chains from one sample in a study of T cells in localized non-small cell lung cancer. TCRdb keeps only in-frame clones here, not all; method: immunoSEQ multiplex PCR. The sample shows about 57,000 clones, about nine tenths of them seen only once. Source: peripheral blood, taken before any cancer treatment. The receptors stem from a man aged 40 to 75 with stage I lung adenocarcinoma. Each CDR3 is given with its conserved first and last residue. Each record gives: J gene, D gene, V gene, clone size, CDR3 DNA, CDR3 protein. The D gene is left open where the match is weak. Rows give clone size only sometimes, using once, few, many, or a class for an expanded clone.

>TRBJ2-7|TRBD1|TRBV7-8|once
TGTGCCAGCAGCCCGGACAGGGTCCCCTACGAGCAGTACTTC
CASSPDRVPYEQYF
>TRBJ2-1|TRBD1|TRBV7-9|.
TGTGCCAGCAGAGACAGGGGGGCAACCTACAATGAGCAGTTCTTC
CASRDRGATYNEQFF
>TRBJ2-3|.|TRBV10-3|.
TGTGCCATCAGTGATTTTACCACAGATACGCAGTATTTT
CAISDFTTDTQYF
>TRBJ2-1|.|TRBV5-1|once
TGCGCCAGCTCAGGGACTGAGCAGTTCTTC
CASSGTEQFF
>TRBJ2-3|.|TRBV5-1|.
TGCGCCAGCAGCTCTACTAGCACAGATACGCAGTATTTT
CASSSTSTDTQYF
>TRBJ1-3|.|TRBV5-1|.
TGCGCCAGCAGCTTGGCACGGGCCTCTGGAAACACCATATATTTT
CASSLARASGNTIYF
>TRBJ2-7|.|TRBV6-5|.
TGTGCCAGCAGTTACGGAGGGGGCGGGTACGAGCAGTACTTC
CASSYGGGGYEQYF
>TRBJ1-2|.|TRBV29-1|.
TGCAGCGTTGACCCCATCGACAGCTATGGCTACACCTTC
CSVDPIDSYGYTF
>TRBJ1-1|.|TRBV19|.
TGTGCCAGTAGTATGGGGCAGGGTTTGAGCACTGAAGCTTTCTTT
CASSMGQGLSTEAFF
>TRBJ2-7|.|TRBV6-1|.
TGTGCCAGCAGTGTTCGAGCCTTAGGCCCCGGCGAGCAGTACTTC
CASSVRALGPGEQYF
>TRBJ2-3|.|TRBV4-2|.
TGTGCCAGCAGCCCAGAGGAGACGGGAGCCGCAGATACGCAGTATTTT
CASSPEETGAADTQYF
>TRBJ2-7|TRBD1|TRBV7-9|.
TGTGCCAGCAGCCCGACCGGGACAGCATACTACGAGCAGTACTTC
CASSPTGTAYYEQYF
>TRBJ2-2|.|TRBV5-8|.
TGTGCCAGCAGCTCCCCCGGACGGAGTCCCGGTTACACCGGGGAGCTGTTTTTT
CASSSPGRSPGYTGELFF
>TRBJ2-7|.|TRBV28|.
TGTGCCAGCAGGTTTGAGGGGGGGGAGCAGTACTTC
CASRFEGGEQYF
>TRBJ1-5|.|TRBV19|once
TGTGCCAGTAGTATCGGCAGCTATCAGCCCCAGCATTTT
CASSIGSYQPQHF
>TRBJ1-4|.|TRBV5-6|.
TGTGCCAGCAGCGTATCAGTCGCGGCTAATGAAAAACTGTTTTTT
CASSVSVAANEKLFF
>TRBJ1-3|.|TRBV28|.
TGTGCCAGCAGTTATCGCCTGGGGAATAGGGGGGATGAAGGAAACACCATATATTTT
CASSYRLGNRGDEGNTIYF
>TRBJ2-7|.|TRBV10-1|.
TGCGCCAGCATTTACGATGAAGCTTACGAGCAGTACTTC
CASIYDEAYEQYF
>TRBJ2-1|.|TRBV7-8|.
TGTGCCAGCAGCTTAGGGGGTTTGAATGAGCAGTTCTTC
CASSLGGLNEQFF
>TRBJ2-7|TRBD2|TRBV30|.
TGTGCCTGGAGTCGGAGCGGGGGGCTCGACGAGCAGTACTTC
CAWSRSGGLDEQYF
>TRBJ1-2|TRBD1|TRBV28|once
TGTGCCAGCAGCGGGACAGAGAGGCTTTATGGCTACACCTTC
CASSGTERLYGYTF
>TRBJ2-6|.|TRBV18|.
TGTGCCAGCTCACCAGGGGGCTCTGGGGCCAACGTCCTGACTTTC
CASSPGGSGANVLTF
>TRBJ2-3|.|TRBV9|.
TGTGCCAGCAGCGTTTCAGGGCAAACAGATACGCAGTATTTT
CASSVSGQTDTQYF
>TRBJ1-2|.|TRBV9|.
TGTGCCAGCAGCGTAGACGAAATCGGCTACACCTTC
CASSVDEIGYTF
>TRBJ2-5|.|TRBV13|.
TGTGCCAGCAGCGGAAGCGGGACACCCTGGGAGACCCAGTACTTC
CASSGSGTPWETQYF
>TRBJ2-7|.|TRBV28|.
TGTGCCAGCAGTGCCCTCCTCGGGCAGGGAAACTCCTACGAGCAGTACTTC
CASSALLGQGNSYEQYF
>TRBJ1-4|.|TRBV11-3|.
TGTGCCAGCAGCTCCAGGGGCAGCGGGGCTGAAAAACTGTTTTTT
CASSSRGSGAEKLFF
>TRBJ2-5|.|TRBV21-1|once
TGTGCCAGCAGCAAAGCTGCAGAGACCCAGTACTTC
CASSKAAETQYF
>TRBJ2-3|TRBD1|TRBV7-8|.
TGTGCCAGCAGCAGACAGGGAAAGTCAGATACGCAGTATTTT
CASSRQGKSDTQYF
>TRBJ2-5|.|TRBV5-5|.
TGTGCCAGCAGCACTCCGGGACAAGAGACCCAGTACTTC
CASSTPGQETQYF
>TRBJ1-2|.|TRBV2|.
TGTGCCAGCAGTGATCCGTCTTTCGAGGGGCGCAGCTATGGCTACACCTTC
CASSDPSFEGRSYGYTF
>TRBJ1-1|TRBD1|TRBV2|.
TGTGCCAGCAGCGAAACCAGGCTAGACAGGGGCCATGAAGCTTTCTTT
CASSETRLDRGHEAFF
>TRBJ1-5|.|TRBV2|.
TGTGCCAGCAGTGATATCCTTAGCAATCAGCCCCAGCATTTT
CASSDILSNQPQHF
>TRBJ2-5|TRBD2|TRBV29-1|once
TGCAGCGTTGAAGGGGGACTAGCGGGCGTAGAGACCCAGTACTTC
CSVEGGLAGVETQYF
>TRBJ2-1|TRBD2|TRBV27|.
TGTGCCAGCAGTCTATCTAGCGGGAGGGCCATTAGTAACAATGAGCAGTTCTTC
CASSLSSGRAISNNEQFF
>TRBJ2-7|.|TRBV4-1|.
TGCGCCAGCAGCCCTTCCTCCGGACAGTACTACGAGCAGTACTTC
CASSPSSGQYYEQYF
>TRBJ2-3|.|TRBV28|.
TGTGCCAGCAGCGCTAGCACAGATACGCAGTATTTT
CASSASTDTQYF
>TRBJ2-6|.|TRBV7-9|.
TGTGCCAGCAGCTTAGCCGGCTCTGCAGGGGCCAACGTCCTGACTTTC
CASSLAGSAGANVLTF
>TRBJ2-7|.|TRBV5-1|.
TGCGCCAGCAGCCCCCGGGGGAGCGGCTACGAGCAGTACTTC
CASSPRGSGYEQYF
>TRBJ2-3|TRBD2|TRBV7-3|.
TGTGCCAGCAGCTTAGGAGCGGGAGATGGTGCAGATACGCAGTATTTT
CASSLGAGDGADTQYF
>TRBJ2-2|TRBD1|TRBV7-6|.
TGTGCCAGCAGCTTACCTAGACAGGGCACCGGGGAGCTGTTTTTT
CASSLPRQGTGELFF
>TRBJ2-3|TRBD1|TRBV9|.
TGTGCCAGCAGCGTCCGGGACAGGGCCACAGATACGCAGTATTTT
CASSVRDRATDTQYF
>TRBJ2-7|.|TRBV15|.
TGTGCCACCAGCAGAGATCTGGCAGGGGGAGGCGAGCAGTACTTC
CATSRDLAGGGEQYF
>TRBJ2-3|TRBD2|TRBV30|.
TGTGCCTGGAGCGCCCTAGCGGTCACAGATACGCAGTATTTT
CAWSALAVTDTQYF
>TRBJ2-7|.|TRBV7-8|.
TGTGCCAGCAGCCCACCGGGCGCCGAGCAGTACTTC
CASSPPGAEQYF
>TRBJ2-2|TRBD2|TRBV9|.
TGTGCCAGCTCGCTAGCGGCGAACACCGGGGAGCTGTTTTTT
CASSLAANTGELFF
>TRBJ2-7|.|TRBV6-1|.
TGTGCCAGCAGTGAACAGGACGAGCAGTACTTC
CASSEQDEQYF
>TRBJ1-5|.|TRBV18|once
TGTGCCAGCTCCGCGAGGGGGTACCAGCCCCAGCATTTT
CASSARGYQPQHF
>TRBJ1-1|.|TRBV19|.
TGTGCCAGTAGTACGACGGGCGCCACTGAAGCTTTCTTT
CASSTTGATEAFF
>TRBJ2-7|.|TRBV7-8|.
TGTGCCAGCAGCCTTACGGACGGGGGATTTTTCTCCTACGAGCAGTACTTC
CASSLTDGGFFSYEQYF
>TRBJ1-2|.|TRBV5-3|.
TGTGCCAGAAGCTCACCCCAATCCAGGACAGATGGCTACACCTTC
CARSSPQSRTDGYTF
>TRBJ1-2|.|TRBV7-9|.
TGTGCCAGCAGCTTAGTGGGAGAAACTAACTATGGCTACACCTTC
CASSLVGETNYGYTF
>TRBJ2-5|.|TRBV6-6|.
TGTGCCAGCACCGAAAGCGGTAGCGAAGAGACCCAGTACTTC
CASTESGSEETQYF
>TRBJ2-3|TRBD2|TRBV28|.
TGTGCCAGCAGTCACCGCCTAGCGGGAGCAGATACGCAGTATTTT
CASSHRLAGADTQYF